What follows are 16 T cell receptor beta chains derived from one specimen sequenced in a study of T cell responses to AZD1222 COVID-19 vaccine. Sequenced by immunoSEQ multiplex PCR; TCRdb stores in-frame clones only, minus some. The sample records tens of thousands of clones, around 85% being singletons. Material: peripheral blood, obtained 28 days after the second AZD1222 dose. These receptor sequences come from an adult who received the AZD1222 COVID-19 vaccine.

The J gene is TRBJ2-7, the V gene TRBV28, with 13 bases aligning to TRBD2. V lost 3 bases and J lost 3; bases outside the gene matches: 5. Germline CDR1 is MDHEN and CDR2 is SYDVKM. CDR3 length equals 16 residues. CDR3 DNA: TGTGCCAGCAGTTTTATGGGACTAGCGGGAATCTACGAGCAGTACTTC. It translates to CASSFMGLAGIYEQYF. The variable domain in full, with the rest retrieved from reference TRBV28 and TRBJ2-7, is DVKVTQSSRYLVKRTGEKVFLECVQDMDHENMFWYRQDPGLGLRLIYFSYDVKMKEKGDIPEGYSVSREKKERFSLILESASTNQTSMYLCASSFMGLAGIYEQYFGPGTRLTVT.

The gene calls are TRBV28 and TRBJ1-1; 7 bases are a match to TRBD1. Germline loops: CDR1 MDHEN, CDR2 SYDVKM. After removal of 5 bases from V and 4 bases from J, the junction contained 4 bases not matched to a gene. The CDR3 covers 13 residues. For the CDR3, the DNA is TGTGCCAGCAGTCCGGGACAGAGCACTGAAGCTTTCTTT. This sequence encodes CASSPGQSTEAFF.

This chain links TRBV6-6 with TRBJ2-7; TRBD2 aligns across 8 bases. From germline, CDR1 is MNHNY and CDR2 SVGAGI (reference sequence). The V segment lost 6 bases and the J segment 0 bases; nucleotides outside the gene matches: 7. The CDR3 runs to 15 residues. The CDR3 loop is CASRAAGGGSYEQYF. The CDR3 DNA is TGTGCCAGCAGAGCCGCGGGGGGCGGCTCCTACGAGCAGTACTTC.

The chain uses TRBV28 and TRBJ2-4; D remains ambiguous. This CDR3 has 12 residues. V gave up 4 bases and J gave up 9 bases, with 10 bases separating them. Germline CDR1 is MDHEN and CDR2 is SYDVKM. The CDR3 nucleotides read TGTGCCAGCAGTTCCCCAATCGGCATTCAGTACTTC. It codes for CASSSPIGIQYF.

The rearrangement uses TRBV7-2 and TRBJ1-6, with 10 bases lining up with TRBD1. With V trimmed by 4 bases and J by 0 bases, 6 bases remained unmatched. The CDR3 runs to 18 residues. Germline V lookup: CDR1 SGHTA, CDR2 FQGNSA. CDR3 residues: CASSSGTGASSYNSPLHF. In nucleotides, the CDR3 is TGTGCCAGCAGCTCGGGGACAGGGGCGAGCTCCTATAATTCACCCCTCCACTTT.

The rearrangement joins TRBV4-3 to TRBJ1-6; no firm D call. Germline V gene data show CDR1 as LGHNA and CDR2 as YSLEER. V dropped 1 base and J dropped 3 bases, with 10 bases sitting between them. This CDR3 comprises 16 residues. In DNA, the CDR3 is TGCGCCAGCAGCCAAGGGTCACAGAGCTATAATTCACCCCTCCACTTT. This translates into CASSQGSQSYNSPLHF.

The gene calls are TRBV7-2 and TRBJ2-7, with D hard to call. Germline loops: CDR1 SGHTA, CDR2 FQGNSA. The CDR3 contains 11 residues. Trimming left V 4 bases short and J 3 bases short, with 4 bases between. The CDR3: CASSWDYEQYF. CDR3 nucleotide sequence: TGTGCCAGCAGCTGGGACTACGAGCAGTACTTC.

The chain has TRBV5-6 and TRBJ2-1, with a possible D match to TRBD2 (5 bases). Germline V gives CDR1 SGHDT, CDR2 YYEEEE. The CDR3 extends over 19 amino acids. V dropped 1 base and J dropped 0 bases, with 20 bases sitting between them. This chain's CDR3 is CASSLYSLVGLRSYNEQFF. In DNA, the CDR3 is TGTGCCAGCAGCTTGTATTCCCTGGTCGGACTCCGCTCCTACAATGAGCAGTTCTTC.

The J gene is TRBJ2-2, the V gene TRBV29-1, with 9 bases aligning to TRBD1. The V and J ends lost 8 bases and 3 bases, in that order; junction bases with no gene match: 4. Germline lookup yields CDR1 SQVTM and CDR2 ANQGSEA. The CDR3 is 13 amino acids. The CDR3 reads CSTRTGDTGELFF. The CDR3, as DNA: TGCAGCACAAGGACAGGGGACACCGGGGAGCTGTTTTTT.

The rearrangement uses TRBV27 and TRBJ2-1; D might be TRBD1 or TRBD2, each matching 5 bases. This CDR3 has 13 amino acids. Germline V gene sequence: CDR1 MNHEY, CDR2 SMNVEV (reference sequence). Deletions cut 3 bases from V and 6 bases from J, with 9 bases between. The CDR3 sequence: CASSFQGVNEQFF. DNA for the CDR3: TGTGCCAGCAGTTTCCAGGGAGTCAATGAGCAGTTCTTC.

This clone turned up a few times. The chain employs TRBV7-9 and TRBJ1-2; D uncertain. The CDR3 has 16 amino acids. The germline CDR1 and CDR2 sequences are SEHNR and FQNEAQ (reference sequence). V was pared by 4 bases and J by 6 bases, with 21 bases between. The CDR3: CASSSELVGSFDGYTF. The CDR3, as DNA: TGTGCCAGCAGCTCGGAATTGGTAGGAAGTTTCGATGGCTACACCTTC.

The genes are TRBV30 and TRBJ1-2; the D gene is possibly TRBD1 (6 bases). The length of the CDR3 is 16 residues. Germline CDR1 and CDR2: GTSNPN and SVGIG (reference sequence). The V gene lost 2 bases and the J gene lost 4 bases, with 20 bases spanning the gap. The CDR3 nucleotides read TGTGCCTGGAGTCGGGACAAGGCCGCTTCGGGCTATGGCTACACCTTC. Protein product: CAWSRDKAASGYGYTF.

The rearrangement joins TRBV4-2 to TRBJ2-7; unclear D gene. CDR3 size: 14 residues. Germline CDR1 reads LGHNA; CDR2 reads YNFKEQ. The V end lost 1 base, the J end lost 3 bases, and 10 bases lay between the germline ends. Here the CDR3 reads CASSQALDSYEQYF. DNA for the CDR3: TGTGCCAGCAGCCAAGCTCTAGATAGCTACGAGCAGTACTTC.

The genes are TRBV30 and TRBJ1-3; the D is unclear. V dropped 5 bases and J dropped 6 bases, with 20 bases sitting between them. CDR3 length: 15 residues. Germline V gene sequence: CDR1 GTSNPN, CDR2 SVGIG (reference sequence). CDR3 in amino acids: CAWLSDTTSKNTIYF. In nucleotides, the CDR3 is TGTGCCTGGCTCAGCGACACAACCTCTAAAAACACCATATATTTT.

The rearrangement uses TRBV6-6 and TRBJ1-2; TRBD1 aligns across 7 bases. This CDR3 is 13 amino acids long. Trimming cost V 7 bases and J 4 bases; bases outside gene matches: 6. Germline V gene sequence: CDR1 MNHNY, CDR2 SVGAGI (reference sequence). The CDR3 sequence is CASTQTGSYGYTF. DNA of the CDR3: TGTGCCAGCACCCAGACAGGGTCCTATGGCTACACCTTC.

CDR3 amino acids: CATKQGNTEAFF. The CDR3 DNA follows: TGTGCCACTAAACAGGGGAACACTGAAGCTTTCTTT. This chain links TRBV19 with TRBJ1-1; perhaps TRBD1 as D (6 bases). The CDR3 totals 12 residues. Trimming stripped 10 bases from V and 1 base from J, with 10 bases between. The germline gives CDR1 LNHDA, CDR2 SQIVND (reference sequence).